This T cell receptor beta chain is drawn from a study of CD8 T cells in Susac syndrome. This clonotype was seen only a few times. With 3 bases removed from V and 4 bases from J, the gap between germline ends came to 9 bases. The CDR3 has 13 amino acids. Random hexamers were used to reverse transcribe an amount of 0.5 to 1 ug RNA. One entry per CDR3 protein, called by TCRdb with MiXCR from the immunoSEQ multiplex PCR reads. Of around 120,000 distinct CDR3 sequences detected, approximately 93% appear once; the ten largest clones hold about 0.09%. The chain recombines TRBV12-3 or TRBV12-4 with TRBJ1-2; D ambiguous. This sequence was found in a human donor with multiple sclerosis. The sample comprised CD4+ T cells from PBMCs. The CDR3 protein is CASSLSGSYGYTF. The CDR3 coding sequence is TGTGCCAGCAGTTTGTCCGGGAGCTATGGCTACACCTTC.